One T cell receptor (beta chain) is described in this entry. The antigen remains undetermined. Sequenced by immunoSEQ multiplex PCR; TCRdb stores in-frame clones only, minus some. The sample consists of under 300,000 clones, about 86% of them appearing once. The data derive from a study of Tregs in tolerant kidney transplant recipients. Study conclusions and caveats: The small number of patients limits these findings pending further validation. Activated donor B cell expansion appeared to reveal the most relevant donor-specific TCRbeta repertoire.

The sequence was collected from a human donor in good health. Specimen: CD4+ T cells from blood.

CDR3 sequence reads: CASSPIAGDYGYTF. In DNA, the CDR3 is TGTGCCAGCTCACCAATTGCCGGGGACTATGGCTACACCTTC. The J gene is TRBJ1-2, the V gene TRBV18, with D unresolved. V shed 2 bases and J shed 3 bases, with 10 bases lying between them. Germline V gene lookup returns CDR1 KGHSH and CDR2 LQKENI. The CDR3 consists of 14 residues.